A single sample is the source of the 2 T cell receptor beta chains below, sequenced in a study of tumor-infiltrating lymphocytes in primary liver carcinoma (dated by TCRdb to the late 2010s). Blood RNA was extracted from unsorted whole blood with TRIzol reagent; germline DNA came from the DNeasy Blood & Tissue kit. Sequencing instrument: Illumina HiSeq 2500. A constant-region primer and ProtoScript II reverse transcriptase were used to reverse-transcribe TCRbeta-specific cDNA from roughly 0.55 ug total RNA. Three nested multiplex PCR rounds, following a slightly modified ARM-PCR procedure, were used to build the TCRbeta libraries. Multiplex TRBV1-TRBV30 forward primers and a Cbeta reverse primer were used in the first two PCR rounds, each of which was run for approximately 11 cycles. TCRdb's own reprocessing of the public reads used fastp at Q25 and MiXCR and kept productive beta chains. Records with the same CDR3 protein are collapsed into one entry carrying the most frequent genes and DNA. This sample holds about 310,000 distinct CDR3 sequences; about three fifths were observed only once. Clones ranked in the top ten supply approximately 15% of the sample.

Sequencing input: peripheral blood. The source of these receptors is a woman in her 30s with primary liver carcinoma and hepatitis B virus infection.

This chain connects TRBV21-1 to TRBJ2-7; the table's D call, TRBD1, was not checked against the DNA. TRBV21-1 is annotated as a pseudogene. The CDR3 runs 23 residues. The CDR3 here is CASIPNGGGGGSRVRGQATEQYF. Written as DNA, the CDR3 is TGTGCCAGCATTCCCAATGGGGGGGGCGGTGGATCGAGAGTACGGGGCCAAGCCACCGAGCAGTACTTC.

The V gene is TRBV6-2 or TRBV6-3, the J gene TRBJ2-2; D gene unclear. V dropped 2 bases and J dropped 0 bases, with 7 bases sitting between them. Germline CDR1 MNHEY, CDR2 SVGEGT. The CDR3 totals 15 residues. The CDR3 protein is CASSYMGANTGELFF. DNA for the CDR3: TGTGCCAGCAGTTACATGGGTGCGAACACCGGGGAGCTGTTTTTT.